The T cell receptor beta chain under discussion was sequenced for a study of PD-1 blockade in mismatch repair-deficient tumors. Trimming cost V 4 bases and J 1 base; bases outside gene matches: 10. The germline V gene has CDR1 MGHRA and CDR2 YSYEKL. This CDR3 spans 19 amino acids. The assay was immunoSEQ multiplex PCR, and TCRdb's table has in-frame clones only and misses some. The sample contains about 63,000 clones, 88% of which appear only once. The chain recombines TRBV4-1 with TRBJ2-6; 10 bases map to TRBD2. Sample: peripheral blood, taken 52 weeks after starting pembrolizumab. The sequence came from an adult with mismatch repair-deficient cancer. CDR3 coding DNA: TGCGCCAGCAGCCCACGAAGCGGGAGGGTTCAATCTGGGGCCAACGTCCTGACTTTC. It codes for CASSPRSGRVQSGANVLTF.